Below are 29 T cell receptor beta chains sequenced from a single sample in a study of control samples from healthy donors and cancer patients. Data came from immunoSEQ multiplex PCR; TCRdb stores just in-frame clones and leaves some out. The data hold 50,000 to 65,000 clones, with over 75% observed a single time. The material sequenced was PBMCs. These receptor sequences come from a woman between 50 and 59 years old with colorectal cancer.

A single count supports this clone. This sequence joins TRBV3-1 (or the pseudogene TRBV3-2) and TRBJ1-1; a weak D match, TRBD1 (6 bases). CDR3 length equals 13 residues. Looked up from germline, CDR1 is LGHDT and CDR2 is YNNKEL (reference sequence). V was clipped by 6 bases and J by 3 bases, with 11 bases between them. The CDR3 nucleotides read TGTGCCAGCAGTCAGGGGAGGGACACTGAAGCTTTCTTT. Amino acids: CASSQGRDTEAFF.

The CDR3 DNA is TGTGCCAGTAGTATTGGCGACAGGGGATCTGGGGCCAACGTCCTGACTTTC. Residues: CASSIGDRGSGANVLTF. This chain connects TRBV19 to TRBJ2-6, with 8 bases that match TRBD1. Germline CDR1 and CDR2: LNHDA and SQIVND (reference sequence). Trimming took 3 bases from V and 1 from J; bases not matched to a gene: 5. The CDR3 sequence is 17 residues long.

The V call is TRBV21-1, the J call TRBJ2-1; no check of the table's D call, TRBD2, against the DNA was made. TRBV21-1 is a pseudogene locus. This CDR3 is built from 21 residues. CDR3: CASTLLVRLAGAHSSYNEQFF. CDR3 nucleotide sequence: TGTGCCAGCACCCTACTAGTCCGACTAGCGGGGGCTCACAGCTCCTACAATGAGCAGTTCTTC.

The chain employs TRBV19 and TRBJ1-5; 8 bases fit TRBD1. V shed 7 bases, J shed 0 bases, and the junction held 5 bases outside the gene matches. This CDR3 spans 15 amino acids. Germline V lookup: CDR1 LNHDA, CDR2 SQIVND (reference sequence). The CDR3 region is CASNPGTGSNQPQHF. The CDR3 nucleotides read TGTGCCAGTAACCCCGGGACAGGTAGCAATCAGCCCCAGCATTTT.

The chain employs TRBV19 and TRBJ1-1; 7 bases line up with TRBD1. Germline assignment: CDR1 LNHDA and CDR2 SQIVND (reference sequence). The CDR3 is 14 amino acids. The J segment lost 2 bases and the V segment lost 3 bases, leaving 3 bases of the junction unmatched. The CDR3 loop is CASSMGQINTEAFF. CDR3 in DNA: TGTGCCAGTAGTATGGGACAGATTAACACTGAAGCTTTCTTT.

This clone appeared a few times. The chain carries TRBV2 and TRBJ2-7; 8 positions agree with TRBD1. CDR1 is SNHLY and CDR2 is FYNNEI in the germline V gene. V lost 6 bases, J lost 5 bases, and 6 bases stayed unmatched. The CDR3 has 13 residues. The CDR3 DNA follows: TGTGCCAGCAGGCCGACAGGGGCCAACGAGCAGTACTTC. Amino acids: CASRPTGANEQYF.

The CDR3 nucleotides are TGTGCCAGCAGCCAAGAGGCGCAGGGGATGAACACTGAAGCTTTCTTT. Protein: CASSQEAQGMNTEAFF. The chain links TRBV3-1 (or the pseudogene TRBV3-2) to TRBJ1-1; D possibly corresponds to TRBD1 (6 bases). The CDR3 consists of 16 residues. V lost 0 bases and J lost 0, with 11 bases in between. Germline V gene lookup returns CDR1 LGHDT and CDR2 YNNKEL (reference sequence).

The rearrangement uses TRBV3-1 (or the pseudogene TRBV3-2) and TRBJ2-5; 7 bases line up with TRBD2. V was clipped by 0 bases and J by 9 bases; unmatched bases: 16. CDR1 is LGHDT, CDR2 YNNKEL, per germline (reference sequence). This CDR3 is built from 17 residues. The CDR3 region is CASSQDLWTRAFLAQYF. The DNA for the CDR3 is TGTGCCAGCAGCCAAGATCTCTGGACTAGAGCCTTTTTGGCCCAGTACTTC.

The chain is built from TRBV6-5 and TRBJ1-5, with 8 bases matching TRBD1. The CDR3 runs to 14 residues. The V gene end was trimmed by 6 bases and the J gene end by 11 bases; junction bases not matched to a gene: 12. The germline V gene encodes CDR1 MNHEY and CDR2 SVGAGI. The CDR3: CASRHGQGFMAQHF. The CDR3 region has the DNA TGTGCCAGCAGGCACGGACAGGGCTTTATGGCCCAGCATTTT.

The CDR3 sequence: CASSMGGLNNEQFF. In DNA, the CDR3 is TGTGCCAGTAGTATGGGGGGGCTGAACAATGAGCAGTTCTTC. The rearrangement uses TRBV19 and TRBJ2-1; maybe TRBD2 (7 bases). CDR1 and CDR2 (germline): LNHDA, SQIVND (reference sequence). CDR3 size: 14 residues. V was clipped by 3 bases and J by 5 bases, with 11 bases between them.

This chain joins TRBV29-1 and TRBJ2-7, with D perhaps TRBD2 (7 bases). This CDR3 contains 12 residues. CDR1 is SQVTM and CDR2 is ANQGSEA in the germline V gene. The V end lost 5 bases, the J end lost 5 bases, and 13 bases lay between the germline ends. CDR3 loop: CSVRGADDEQYF. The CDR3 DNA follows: TGCAGCGTTCGGGGGGCCGACGACGAGCAGTACTTC.

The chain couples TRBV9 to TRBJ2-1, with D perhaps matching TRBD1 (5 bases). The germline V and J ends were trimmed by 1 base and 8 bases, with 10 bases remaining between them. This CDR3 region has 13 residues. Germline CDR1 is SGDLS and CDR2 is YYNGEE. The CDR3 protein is CASSVSGPDEQFF. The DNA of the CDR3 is TGTGCCAGCAGCGTATCAGGGCCTGATGAGCAGTTCTTC. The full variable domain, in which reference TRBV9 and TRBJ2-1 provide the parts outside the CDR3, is DSGVTQTPKHLITATGQRVTLRCSPRSGDLSVYWYQQSLDQGLQFLIQYYNGEERAKGNILERFSAQQFPDLHSELNLSSLELGDSALYFCASSVSGPDEQFFGPGTRLTVL.

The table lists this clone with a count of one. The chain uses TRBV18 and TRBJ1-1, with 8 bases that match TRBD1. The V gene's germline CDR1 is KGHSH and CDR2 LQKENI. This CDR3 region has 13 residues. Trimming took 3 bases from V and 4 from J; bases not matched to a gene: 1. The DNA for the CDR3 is TGTGCCAGCTCACCGGGGACAGGCACTGAAGCTTTCTTT. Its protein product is CASSPGTGTEAFF.

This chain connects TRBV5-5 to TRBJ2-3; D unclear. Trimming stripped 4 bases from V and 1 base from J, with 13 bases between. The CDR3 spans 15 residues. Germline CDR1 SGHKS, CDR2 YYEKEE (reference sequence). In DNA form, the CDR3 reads TGTGCCAGCAGCAGGGCGCCGGAGCGCACAGATACGCAGTATTTT. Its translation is CASSRAPERTDTQYF. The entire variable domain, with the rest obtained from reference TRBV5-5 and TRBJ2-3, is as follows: DAGVTQSPTHLIKTRGQQVTLRCSPISGHKSVSWYQQVLGQGPQFIFQYYEKEERGRGNFPDRFSARQFPNYSSELNVNALLLGDSALYLCASSRAPERTDTQYFGPGTRLTVL.

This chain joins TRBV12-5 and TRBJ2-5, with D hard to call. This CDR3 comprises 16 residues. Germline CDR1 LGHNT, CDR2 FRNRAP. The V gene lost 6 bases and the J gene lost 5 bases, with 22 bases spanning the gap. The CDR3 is CASGGPGDGSWETQYF. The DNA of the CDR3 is TGTGCTAGTGGAGGTCCGGGTGATGGCTCGTGGGAGACCCAGTACTTC. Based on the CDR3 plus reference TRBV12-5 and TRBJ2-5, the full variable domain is DARVTQTPRHKVTEMGQEVTMRCQPILGHNTVFWYRQTMMQGLELLAYFRNRAPLDDSGMPKDRFSAEMPDATLATLKIQPSEPRDSAVYFCASGGPGDGSWETQYFGPGTRLLVL.

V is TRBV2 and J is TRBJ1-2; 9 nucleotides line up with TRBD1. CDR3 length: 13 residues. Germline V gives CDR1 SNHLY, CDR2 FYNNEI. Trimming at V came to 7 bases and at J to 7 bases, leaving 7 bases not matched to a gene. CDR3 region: CASKGQGWGGYTF. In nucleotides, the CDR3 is TGTGCCAGCAAAGGACAGGGGTGGGGTGGCTACACCTTC.

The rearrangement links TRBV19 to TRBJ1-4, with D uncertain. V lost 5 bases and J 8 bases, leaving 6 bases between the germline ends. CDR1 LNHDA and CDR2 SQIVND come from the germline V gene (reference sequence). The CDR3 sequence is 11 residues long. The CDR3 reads CASSEKEKLFF. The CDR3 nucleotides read TGTGCCAGTAGTGAAAAGGAAAAACTGTTTTTT.

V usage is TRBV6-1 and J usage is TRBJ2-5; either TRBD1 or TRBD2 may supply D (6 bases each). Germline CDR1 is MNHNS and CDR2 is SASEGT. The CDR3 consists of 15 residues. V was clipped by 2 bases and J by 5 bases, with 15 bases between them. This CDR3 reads CASSEPPGAGETQYF. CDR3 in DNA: TGTGCCAGCAGTGAACCTCCAGGGGCGGGGGAGACCCAGTACTTC.

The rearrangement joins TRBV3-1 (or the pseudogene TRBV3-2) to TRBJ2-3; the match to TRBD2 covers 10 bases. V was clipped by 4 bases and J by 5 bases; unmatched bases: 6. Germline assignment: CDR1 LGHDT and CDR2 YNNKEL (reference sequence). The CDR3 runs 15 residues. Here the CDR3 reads CASSLGASGRDTQYF. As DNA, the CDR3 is TGTGCCAGCAGCCTTGGGGCTAGCGGGAGAGATACGCAGTATTTT.

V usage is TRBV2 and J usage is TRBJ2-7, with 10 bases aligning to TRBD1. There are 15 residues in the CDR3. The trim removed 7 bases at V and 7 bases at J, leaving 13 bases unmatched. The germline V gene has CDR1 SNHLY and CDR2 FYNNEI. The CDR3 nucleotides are TGTGCCAGCATACCAAACGGGACAGGGGACGAAGAGCAGTACTTC. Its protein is CASIPNGTGDEEQYF.

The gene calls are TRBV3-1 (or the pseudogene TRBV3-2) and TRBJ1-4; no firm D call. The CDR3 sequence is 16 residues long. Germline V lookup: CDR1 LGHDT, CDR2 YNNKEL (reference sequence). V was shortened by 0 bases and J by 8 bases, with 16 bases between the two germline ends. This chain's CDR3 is CASSQDFIGGREKLFF. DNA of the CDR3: TGTGCCAGCAGCCAAGATTTCATTGGCGGGAGAGAAAAACTGTTTTTT.

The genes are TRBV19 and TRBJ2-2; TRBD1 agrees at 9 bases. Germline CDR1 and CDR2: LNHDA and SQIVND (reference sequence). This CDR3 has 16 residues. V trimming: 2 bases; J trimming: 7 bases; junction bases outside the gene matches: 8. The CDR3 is CASSIRGDRVGGELFF. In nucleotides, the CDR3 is TGTGCCAGTAGTATAAGAGGGGACAGGGTCGGCGGGGAGCTGTTTTTT.

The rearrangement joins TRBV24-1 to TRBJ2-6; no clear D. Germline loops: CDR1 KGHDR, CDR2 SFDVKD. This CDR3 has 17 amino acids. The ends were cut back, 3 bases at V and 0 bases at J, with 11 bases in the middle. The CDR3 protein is CATSDAETNSGANVLTF. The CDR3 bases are TGTGCCACCAGTGATGCGGAAACGAACTCTGGGGCCAACGTCCTGACTTTC.

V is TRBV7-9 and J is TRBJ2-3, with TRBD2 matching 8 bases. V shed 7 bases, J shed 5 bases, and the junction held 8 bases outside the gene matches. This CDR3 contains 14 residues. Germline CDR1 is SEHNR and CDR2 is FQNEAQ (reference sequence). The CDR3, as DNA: TGTGCCAGCACCCGACCGGGAGGGGAAGATACGCAGTATTTT. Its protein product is CASTRPGGEDTQYF. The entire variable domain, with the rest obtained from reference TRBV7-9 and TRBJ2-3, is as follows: DTGVSQNPRHKITKRGQNVTFRCDPISEHNRLYWYRQTLGQGPEFLTYFQNEAQLEKSRLLSDRFSAERPKGSFSTLEIQRTEQGDSAMYLCASTRPGGEDTQYFGPGTRLTVL.

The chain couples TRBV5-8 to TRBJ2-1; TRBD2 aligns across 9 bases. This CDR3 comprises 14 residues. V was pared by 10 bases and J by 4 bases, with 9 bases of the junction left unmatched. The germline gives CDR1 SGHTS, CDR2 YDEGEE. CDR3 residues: CAVGPSGGYNEQFF. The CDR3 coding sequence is TGTGCCGTAGGTCCAAGCGGGGGGTACAATGAGCAGTTCTTC.

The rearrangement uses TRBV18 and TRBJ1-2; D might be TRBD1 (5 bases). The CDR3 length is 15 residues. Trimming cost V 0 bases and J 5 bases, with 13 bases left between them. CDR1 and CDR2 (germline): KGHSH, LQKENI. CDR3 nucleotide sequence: TGTGCCAGCTCACCACCCCAGGGAATAGGGTATGGCTACACCTTC. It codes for CASSPPQGIGYGYTF.

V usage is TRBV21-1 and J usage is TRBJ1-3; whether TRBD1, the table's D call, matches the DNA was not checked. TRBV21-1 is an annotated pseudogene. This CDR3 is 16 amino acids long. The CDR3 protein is CASSRTVGVSSDTIYF. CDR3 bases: TGTGCCAGCAGCAGGACAGTGGGGGTAAGTAGCGACACCATATATTTT.

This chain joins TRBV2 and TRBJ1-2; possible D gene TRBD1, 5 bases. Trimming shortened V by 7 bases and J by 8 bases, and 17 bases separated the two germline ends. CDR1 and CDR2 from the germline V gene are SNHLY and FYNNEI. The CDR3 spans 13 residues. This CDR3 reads CASTILGASGYTF. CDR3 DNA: TGTGCCAGCACCATTCTCGGGGCCTCGGGCTACACCTTC.

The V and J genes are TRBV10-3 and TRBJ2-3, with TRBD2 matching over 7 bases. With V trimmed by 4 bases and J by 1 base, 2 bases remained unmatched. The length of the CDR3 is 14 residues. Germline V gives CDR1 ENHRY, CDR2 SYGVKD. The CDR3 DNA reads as TGTGCCATCAGTGTGGGAGGGGGCACAGATACGCAGTATTTT. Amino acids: CAISVGGGTDTQYF.